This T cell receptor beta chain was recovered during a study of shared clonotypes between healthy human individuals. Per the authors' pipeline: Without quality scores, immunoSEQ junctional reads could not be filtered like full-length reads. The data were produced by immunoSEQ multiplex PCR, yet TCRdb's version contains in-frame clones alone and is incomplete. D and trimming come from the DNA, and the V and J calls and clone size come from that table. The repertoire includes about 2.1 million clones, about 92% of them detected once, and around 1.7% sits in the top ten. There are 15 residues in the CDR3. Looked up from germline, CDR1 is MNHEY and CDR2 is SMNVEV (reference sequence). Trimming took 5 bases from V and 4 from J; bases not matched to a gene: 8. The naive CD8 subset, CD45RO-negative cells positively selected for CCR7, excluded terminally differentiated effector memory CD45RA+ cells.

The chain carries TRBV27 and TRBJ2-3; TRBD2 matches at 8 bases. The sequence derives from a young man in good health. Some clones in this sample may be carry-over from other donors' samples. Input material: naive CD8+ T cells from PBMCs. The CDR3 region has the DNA TGTGCCAGCAGTACACGGGAGGGCCTTTCAGATACGCAGTATTTT. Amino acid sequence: CASSTREGLSDTQYF.